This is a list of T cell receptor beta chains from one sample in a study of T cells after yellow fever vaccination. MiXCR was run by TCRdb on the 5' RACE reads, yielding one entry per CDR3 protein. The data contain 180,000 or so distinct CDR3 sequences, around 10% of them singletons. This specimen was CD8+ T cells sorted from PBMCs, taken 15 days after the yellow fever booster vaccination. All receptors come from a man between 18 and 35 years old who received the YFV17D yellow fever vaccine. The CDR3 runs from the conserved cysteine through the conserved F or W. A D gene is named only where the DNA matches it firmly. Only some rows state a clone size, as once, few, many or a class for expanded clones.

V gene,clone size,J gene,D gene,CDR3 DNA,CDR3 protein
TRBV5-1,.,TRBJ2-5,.,TGCGCCAGCAGCATATACGGGACGGGTCAAGAGACCCAGTACTTC,CASSIYGTGQETQYF
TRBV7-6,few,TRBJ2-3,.,TGTGCCAGCAGCTTATTGGCTAGTAGCACAGATACGCAGTATTTT,CASSLLASSTDTQYF
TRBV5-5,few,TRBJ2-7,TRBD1,TGTGCCAGCAGCCAGTTTATGGGGACAGGGGGCTACGAGCAGTACTTC,CASSQFMGTGGYEQYF
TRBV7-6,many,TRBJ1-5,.,TGTGCCAGCAGCTTAGGGGACTTGGGCAATCAGCCCCAGCATTTT,CASSLGDLGNQPQHF
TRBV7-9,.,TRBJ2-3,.,TGTGCCAGCAGCTTAGGCGGGACTGGGAGCACAGATACGCAGTATTTT,CASSLGGTGSTDTQYF
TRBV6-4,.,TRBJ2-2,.,TGTGCCAGCAGACCCGGACCGATGGTCGGGGAGCTGTTTTTT,CASRPGPMVGELFF
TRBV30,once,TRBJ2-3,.,TGTGCCTGGGAATCAGATACGCAGTATTTT,CAWESDTQYF
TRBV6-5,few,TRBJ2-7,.,TGTGCCAGCAGTTACTCGCCTACAGTTCCCTACGAGCAGTACTTC,CASSYSPTVPYEQYF
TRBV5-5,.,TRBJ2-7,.,TGTGCCAGCAGAGCTTACTTTCAGGTCGCCTCCTACGAGCAGTACTTC,CASRAYFQVASYEQYF
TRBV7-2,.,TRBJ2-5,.,TGTGCCAGCAGCTCCCCCCGGGATGAGACCCAGTACTTC,CASSSPRDETQYF
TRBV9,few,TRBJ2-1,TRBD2,TGTGCCAGCAGCGCCGAGCGGGGGGGCCTCAATGAGCAGTTCTTC,CASSAERGGLNEQFF
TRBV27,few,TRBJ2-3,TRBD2,TGTGCCAGCAGTTTAGGGACTAGCGGGGGAGATACGCAGTATTTT,CASSLGTSGGDTQYF
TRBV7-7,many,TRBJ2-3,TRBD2,TGTGCCATCCGGGGGGGGTCGACAGATACGCAGTATTTT,CAIRGGSTDTQYF
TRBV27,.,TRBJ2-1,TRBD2,TGTGCCAGCCGGAAGACTAGCCGAAGCTCCTACAATGAGCAGTTCTTC,CASRKTSRSSYNEQFF